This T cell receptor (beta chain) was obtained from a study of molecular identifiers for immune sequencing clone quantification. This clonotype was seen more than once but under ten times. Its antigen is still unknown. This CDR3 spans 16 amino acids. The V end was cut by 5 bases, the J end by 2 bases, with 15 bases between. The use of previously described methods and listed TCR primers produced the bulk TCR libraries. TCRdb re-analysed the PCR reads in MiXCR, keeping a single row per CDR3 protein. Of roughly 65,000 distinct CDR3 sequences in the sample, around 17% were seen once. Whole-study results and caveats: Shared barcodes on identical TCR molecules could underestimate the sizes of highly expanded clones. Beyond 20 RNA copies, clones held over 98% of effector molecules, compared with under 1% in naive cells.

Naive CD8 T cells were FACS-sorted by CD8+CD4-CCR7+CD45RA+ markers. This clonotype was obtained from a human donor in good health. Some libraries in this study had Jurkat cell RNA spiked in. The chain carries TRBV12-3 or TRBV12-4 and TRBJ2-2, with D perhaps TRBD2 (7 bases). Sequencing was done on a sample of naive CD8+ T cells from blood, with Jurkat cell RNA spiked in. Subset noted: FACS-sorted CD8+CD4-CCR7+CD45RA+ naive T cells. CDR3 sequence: CASSPWGGRNTGELFF. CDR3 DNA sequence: TGTGCCAGCAGTCCGTGGGGGGGGCGTAACACCGGGGAGCTGTTTTTT.